This record concerns one TCR beta chain sequence. Its antigen is unidentified. The CDR3 has 15 amino acids. From germline, CDR1 is SGHNT and CDR2 YYREEE (reference sequence). V shed 3 bases and J 9 bases; nucleotides not matched to a gene: 9. The sample originates from a study of cytomegalovirus exposure and HLA in healthy donors. Study-level information: From donors who were HLA-typed, an early data release held around 85 million unique TCRs.

The PCR contained 60 Vbeta and 13 Jbeta primers. Data came from immunoSEQ multiplex PCR; TCRdb stores just in-frame clones and leaves some out. The table records about 120,000 clones, 77% of them present only once. General study points: A list of around 150 TCR beta chains associated with cytomegalovirus was given. Most subjects had HLA-A and HLA-B alleles reportedly predicted accurately by TCR beta sequences.

The chain recombines TRBV5-4 with TRBJ2-3; 11 bases match TRBD2. The specimen was PBMCs. The origin of this receptor is a human donor in good health. The CDR3 here is CASSSVAGGRKTQYF. CDR3 bases: TGTGCCAGCAGCTCCGTAGCGGGAGGGCGGAAAACGCAGTATTTT.